One and the same sample provided the 26 T cell receptor beta chains below, sequenced in a study of shared clonotypes between healthy human individuals. Clones were read by immunoSEQ multiplex PCR, and TCRdb kept only the in-frame ones, dropping some. The sample lists 300,000 to 400,000 clones, over 65% seen once, with approximately 10% in the top ten. Sequenced sample: memory CD4+ T cells sorted from blood. Subset noted: CD45RA-negative fraction. The receptors originated from a man aged 25-40 years in good health.

V is TRBV6-4 and J is TRBJ2-3; D tentatively fits TRBD1 or TRBD2 (5 bases each). The CDR3 totals 14 residues. Trimming cost V 0 bases and J 3 bases, with 7 bases left between them. Germline CDR1 reads MRHNA; CDR2 reads SNTAGT. This CDR3 is CASSDSGETDTQYF. CDR3 nucleotides: TGTGCCAGCAGTGACTCGGGGGAGACAGATACGCAGTATTTT.

This clone has just a few counts. The chain combines TRBV11-2 with TRBJ2-7, with D maybe TRBD1 (6 bases). Per the germline V gene, CDR1 is SGHAT and CDR2 is FQNNGV. The CDR3 length is 15 residues. The V and J ends lost 1 base and 3 bases respectively, with 13 bases between them. CDR3 in DNA: TGTGCCAGCAGCTTAGGGGGGCCCTTCTTCTACGAGCAGTACTTC. It yields the protein CASSLGGPFFYEQYF.

This sequence joins TRBV11-3 and TRBJ2-5; 12 bases agree with TRBD2. V gave up 4 bases and J gave up 2 bases; unmatched junction bases: 8. The germline gives CDR1 SGHNT, CDR2 YENEEA. The CDR3 extends over 17 amino acids. Here the CDR3 DNA reads TGTGCCAGCAGCTCGGGACTAGCGGGTCTCGGACAAGAGACCCAGTACTTC. Its translation: CASSSGLAGLGQETQYF.

This clone was detected ten times or more. CDR3 residues: CASSPPFRWGNEQYF. CDR3 DNA sequence: TGTGCCAGCAGCCCACCGTTTAGGTGGGGCAACGAGCAGTACTTC. This rearrangement joins TRBV7-9 to TRBJ2-7; possibly TRBD1 for D (5 bases). Trimming took 5 bases from V and 5 from J, leaving 19 bases between them. Per the germline V gene, CDR1 is SEHNR and CDR2 is FQNEAQ (reference sequence). The CDR3 has 15 amino acids.

The chain links TRBV7-2 to TRBJ2-7, with TRBD1 matching over 10 bases. The CDR3 runs 15 residues. In germline, CDR1 is SGHTA, CDR2 FQGNSA. J gave up 2 bases and V 4 bases, and 5 bases lay outside the gene matches. This chain's CDR3 is CASSWGTGEAYEQYF. In nucleotides, the CDR3 is TGTGCCAGCAGCTGGGGGACAGGGGAGGCCTACGAGCAGTACTTC.

The J gene is TRBJ2-5, the V gene TRBV20-1; D remains unclear. This CDR3 spans 11 amino acids. Germline CDR1 and CDR2: DFQATT and SNEGSKA (reference sequence). Trimming cost V 6 bases and J 5 bases, with 10 bases left between them. CDR3 coding DNA: TGCAGTGCCCAGACAAGTGAGACCCAGTACTTC. Its protein product is CSAQTSETQYF.

V and J are TRBV29-1 and TRBJ1-2, with 8 bases lining up with TRBD1. V gave up 5 bases and J gave up 8 bases; unmatched junction bases: 10. There are 13 residues in the CDR3. Germline V lookup: CDR1 SQVTM, CDR2 ANQGSEA. The CDR3 region is CSVRTGRRGGYTF. The CDR3 DNA reads as TGCAGCGTTAGGACAGGGCGAAGAGGGGGCTACACCTTC. The variable domain in full, completed from reference TRBV29-1 and TRBJ1-2, reads SAVISQKPSRDICQRGTSLTIQCQVDSQVTMMFWYRQQPGQSLTLIATANQGSEATYESGFVIDKFPISRPNLTFSTLTVSNMSPEDSSIYLCSVRTGRRGGYTFGSGTRLTVV.

This clone has at least ten counts. The chain combines TRBV15 with TRBJ2-5; TRBD2 matches at 7 bases. V was pared by 0 bases and J by 4 bases, with 11 bases of the junction left unmatched. The germline V gene has CDR1 LNHNV and CDR2 YYDKDF (reference sequence). The CDR3 is 17 residues long. CDR3 in amino acids: CATSRERPAGSLETQYF. The CDR3 DNA is TGTGCCACCAGCAGAGAGCGTCCAGCGGGGTCCTTAGAGACCCAGTACTTC.

The V and J genes are TRBV6-5 and TRBJ1-1; 7 nucleotides line up with TRBD1. Germline lookup yields CDR1 MNHEY and CDR2 SVGAGI. V lost 4 bases, J lost 1 base, and 3 bases stayed unmatched. The CDR3 totals 14 residues. Here the CDR3 reads CASSSRTGNTEAFF. Here the CDR3 DNA reads TGTGCCAGCAGTTCTCGGACAGGGAACACTGAAGCTTTCTTT.

On this clone itself: The conserved final phenylalanine or tryptophan is absent from the CDR3, which likely points to a read error. The limits of the CDR3 on the DNA are not certain, so only TCRdb's listed CDR3 is given. The V call is TRBV5-1, the J call TRBJ1-2. The CDR3 sequence runs 14 residues, both termini included. CDR1 is SGHRS and CDR2 is YFSETQ in the germline V gene. CDR3 in amino acids: CASPTSSVRKTYGY.

The genes are TRBV5-1 and TRBJ1-2; D is unresolved. The CDR3 is 13 amino acids. Germline V gene sequence: CDR1 SGHRS, CDR2 YFSETQ. Trimming stripped 4 bases from V and 2 bases from J, with 9 bases between. CDR3 sequence reads: CASSRVLNYGYTF. The CDR3 bases are TGCGCCAGCAGCAGGGTCCTCAACTATGGCTACACCTTC.

V and J are TRBV6-1 and TRBJ2-1; the match to TRBD2 covers 11 bases. Trimming took 8 bases from V and 0 from J; bases not matched to a gene: 0. The CDR3 loop spans 14 amino acids. Germline V gives CDR1 MNHNS, CDR2 SASEGT. CDR3 sequence reads: CASLAGGSYNEQFF. CDR3 in DNA: TGTGCCAGCCTAGCGGGAGGCTCCTACAATGAGCAGTTCTTC.

This clone has a handful of counts. This chain connects TRBV29-1 to TRBJ2-5; D may match TRBD1 or TRBD2 (5 bases each). The CDR3 runs to 14 residues. Trimming took 6 bases from V and 5 from J, leaving 19 bases between them. Germline values: CDR1 SQVTM, CDR2 ANQGSEA. The CDR3 reads CSVGWDRGRETQYF. Written as DNA, the CDR3 is TGCAGCGTGGGTTGGGACCGGGGCCGGGAGACCCAGTACTTC.

The V gene is TRBV28, the J gene TRBJ2-5; 11 positions match TRBD2. The CDR3 runs 18 residues. J was trimmed by 2 bases and V by 4 bases; bases with no gene match: 12. In germline, CDR1 is MDHEN, CDR2 SYDVKM. DNA of the CDR3: TGTGCCAGCAGTTCCACCGGGACTAGCGGCCTGAGGCAAGAGACCCAGTACTTC. Translated: CASSSTGTSGLRQETQYF.

The chain employs TRBV5-5 and TRBJ1-2, with D unresolved. Looked up from germline, CDR1 is SGHKS and CDR2 is YYEKEE (reference sequence). Trimming took off 3 bases at V and 2 bases at J, with 14 bases between the two ends. There are 15 residues in the CDR3. CDR3 in DNA: TGTGCCAGCAGCTGGACGGGCGCGGAGAACTATGGCTACACCTTC. It yields the protein CASSWTGAENYGYTF.

The chain recombines TRBV4-1 with TRBJ2-7; 11 bases agree with TRBD1. Germline lookup yields CDR1 MGHRA and CDR2 YSYEKL. There are 18 residues in the CDR3. J was trimmed by 2 bases and V by 0 bases; bases with no gene match: 9. The CDR3 DNA follows: TGCGCCAGCAGCCAAGATGGAATTGGGGACAGGGGGACCTACGAGCAGTACTTC. Its protein product is CASSQDGIGDRGTYEQYF.

This chain joins TRBV5-4 and TRBJ2-1; D possibly corresponds to TRBD2 (6 bases). The CDR3 spans 15 residues. Germline V gene lookup returns CDR1 SGHNT and CDR2 YYREEE (reference sequence). V was trimmed by 4 bases and J by 4 bases, leaving 15 bases between them. The CDR3 here is CASSSVAAPYNEQFF. The CDR3 coding sequence is TGTGCCAGCAGCAGCGTAGCGGCCCCGTACAATGAGCAGTTCTTC.

This chain connects TRBV6-5 to TRBJ2-7, with TRBD1 matching 9 bases. The germline V gene encodes CDR1 MNHEY and CDR2 SVGAGI. J was trimmed by 4 bases and V by 6 bases; bases with no gene match: 10. The CDR3 consists of 15 residues. The CDR3 is CASRLPGTGWYEQYF. As DNA, the CDR3 is TGTGCCAGCAGACTCCCCGGGACAGGGTGGTACGAGCAGTACTTC.

This sequence joins TRBV28 and TRBJ1-1; no firm D call. V was shortened by 8 bases and J by 3 bases, with 10 bases between the two germline ends. Germline V CDR1 and CDR2: MDHEN, SYDVKM. The CDR3 runs to 12 residues. The CDR3 DNA reads as TGTGCCAGCCTCAAGGCAGACACTGAAGCTTTCTTT. Translation gives CASLKADTEAFF.

This rearrangement joins TRBV9 to TRBJ1-2; D is unclear. This CDR3 is 14 amino acids long. The V end lost 0 bases, the J end lost 4 bases, and 10 bases lay between the germline ends. From germline, CDR1 is SGDLS and CDR2 YYNGEE. CDR3 nucleotide sequence: TGTGCCAGCAGCGTAGACACTGAACGCTATGGCTACACCTTC. Translating gives CASSVDTERYGYTF.

The chain has TRBV6-5 and TRBJ1-2; D is perhaps TRBD1 (6 bases). The V end lost 8 bases, the J end lost 8 bases, and 15 bases lay between the germline ends. Germline CDR1 MNHEY, CDR2 SVGAGI. This CDR3 contains 12 residues. CDR3: CASLGGKGGYTF. In nucleotides, the CDR3 is TGTGCCAGCCTAGGGGGTAAGGGAGGCTACACCTTC.

This chain connects TRBV6-5 to TRBJ2-7; D gene unclear. Trimming cost V 6 bases and J 3 bases, with 12 bases left between them. Germline-derived CDR1 and CDR2 are MNHEY and SVGAGI. The CDR3 is 13 amino acids. The CDR3 nucleotides are TGTGCCAGCAGCCGATCCCCGATCTACGAGCAGTACTTC. Translating gives CASSRSPIYEQYF.

The rearrangement joins TRBV6-1 to TRBJ1-1; the D is unclear. Germline V gene lookup returns CDR1 MNHNS and CDR2 SASEGT. This CDR3 contains 13 residues. V was clipped by 2 bases and J by 1 base, with 5 bases between them. CDR3 sequence reads: CASSEQPNTEAFF. The CDR3 nucleotides read TGTGCCAGCAGTGAACAACCGAACACTGAAGCTTTCTTT.

This CDR3 reads CASSPPSGGSTDTQYF. DNA for the CDR3: TGTGCCAGCAGCCCTCCTAGCGGGGGTAGCACAGATACGCAGTATTTT. The chain is built from TRBV5-5 and TRBJ2-3; 10 bases are a match to TRBD2. Germline V CDR1 and CDR2: SGHKS, YYEKEE (reference sequence). Trimming cost V 4 bases and J 0 bases; bases outside gene matches: 5. The CDR3 totals 16 residues. The whole variable domain, remainder taken from reference TRBV5-5 and TRBJ2-3, is DAGVTQSPTHLIKTRGQQVTLRCSPISGHKSVSWYQQVLGQGPQFIFQYYEKEERGRGNFPDRFSARQFPNYSSELNVNALLLGDSALYLCASSPPSGGSTDTQYFGPGTRLTVL.

This clone was counted once. The V and J genes are TRBV18 and TRBJ2-2, with D uncertain. The V and J ends lost 2 bases and 6 bases respectively, with 13 bases between them. This CDR3 is 15 amino acids long. Germline V CDR1 and CDR2: KGHSH, LQKENI. The CDR3: CASSPTAPGPGELFF. The CDR3 nucleotides are TGTGCCAGCTCACCAACGGCCCCGGGTCCCGGGGAGCTGTTTTTT.

J is TRBJ2-2 and V is TRBV7-6; TRBD2 matches 9 bases. This CDR3 is built from 18 residues. The germline V gene encodes CDR1 SGHVS and CDR2 FNYEAQ. V lost 5 bases and J lost 5; bases outside the gene matches: 15. CDR3 in DNA: TGTGCCAGCAGCCATGGGGGCGCGGGAGGGCCCCTTACCGGGGAGCTGTTTTTT. Protein product: CASSHGGAGGPLTGELFF.